This T cell receptor (beta chain) was sequenced in a study of T cell repertoires in cytomegalovirus infection. Overall study context: TCR beta signatures that were public indicated CMV infection and matching HLA type. General study points: Frequencies of public TCR beta families were cumulated, and this identified carriers of CMV plus the relevant HLA. HLA-C-restricted TCR beta clonotypes specific for CMV led the ex vivo response.

TCRdb reanalysed the reads using MiXCR and keeps one entry per CDR3 protein. The sample lists about 310,000 distinct CDR3 sequences, about 17% occurring once. Turning to this clonotype: Its specificity is not known.

V dropped 2 bases and J dropped 9 bases, with 16 bases sitting between them. The V gene's germline CDR1 is SEHNR and CDR2 FQNEAQ (reference sequence). The CDR3 covers 14 residues. This receptor was identified in a human donor in good health (CMV status not recorded). Some clones in this sample may be carry-over from other donors' samples. Sequencing input: PBMCs. The V and J genes are TRBV7-9 and TRBJ1-1; weak D call: TRBD1 (6 bases). CDR3 amino acids: CASSLSGDRLKAFF. DNA for the CDR3: TGTGCCAGCAGCTTATCCGGAGACAGGCTCAAAGCTTTCTTT.